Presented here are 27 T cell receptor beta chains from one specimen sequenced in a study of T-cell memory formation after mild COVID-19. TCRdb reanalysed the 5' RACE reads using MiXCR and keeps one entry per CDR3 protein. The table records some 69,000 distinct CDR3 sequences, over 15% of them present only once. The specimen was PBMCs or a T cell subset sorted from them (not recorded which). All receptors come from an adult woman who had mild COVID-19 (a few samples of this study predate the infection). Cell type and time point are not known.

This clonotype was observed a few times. DNA of the CDR3: TGTGCCAGCAGTTACTCGCCGACTGAGCAGTACTTC. Its protein is CASSYSPTEQYF. This chain joins TRBV6-5 and TRBJ2-7, with D uncertain. Germline V CDR1 and CDR2: MNHEY, SVGAGI. This CDR3 region has 12 residues. V shed 0 bases and J shed 7 bases, with 7 bases lying between them.

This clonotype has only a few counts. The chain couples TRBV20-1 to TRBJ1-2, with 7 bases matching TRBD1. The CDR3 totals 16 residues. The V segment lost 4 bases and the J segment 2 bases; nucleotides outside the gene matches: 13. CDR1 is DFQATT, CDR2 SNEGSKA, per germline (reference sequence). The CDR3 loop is CSAISDRDGDNYGYTF. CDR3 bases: TGCAGTGCTATTTCCGACAGGGACGGTGACAACTATGGCTACACCTTC.

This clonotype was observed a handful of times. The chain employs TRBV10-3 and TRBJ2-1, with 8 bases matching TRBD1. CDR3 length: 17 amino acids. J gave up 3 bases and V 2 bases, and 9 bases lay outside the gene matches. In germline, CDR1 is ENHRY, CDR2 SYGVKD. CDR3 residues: CAISEPDRVHDYNEQFF. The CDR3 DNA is TGTGCCATCAGTGAGCCGGACAGGGTTCACGACTACAATGAGCAGTTCTTC.

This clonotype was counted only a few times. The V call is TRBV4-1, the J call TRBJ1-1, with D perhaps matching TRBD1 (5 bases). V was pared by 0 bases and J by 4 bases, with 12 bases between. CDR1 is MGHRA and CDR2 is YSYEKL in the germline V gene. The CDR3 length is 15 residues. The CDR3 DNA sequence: TGCGCCAGCAGCCAAGAGAGGAGGGGAAGCACTGAAGCTTTCTTT. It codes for CASSQERRGSTEAFF.

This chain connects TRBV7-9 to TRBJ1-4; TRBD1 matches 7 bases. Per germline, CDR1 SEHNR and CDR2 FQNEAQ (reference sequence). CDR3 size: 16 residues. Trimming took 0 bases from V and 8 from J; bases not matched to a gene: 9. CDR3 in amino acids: CASSLALTGISEKLFF. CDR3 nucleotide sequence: TGTGCCAGCAGCTTAGCGCTGACAGGGATAAGCGAAAAACTGTTTTTT. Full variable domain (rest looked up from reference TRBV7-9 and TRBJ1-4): DTGVSQNPRHKITKRGQNVTFRCDPISEHNRLYWYRQTLGQGPEFLTYFQNEAQLEKSRLLSDRFSAERPKGSFSTLEIQRTEQGDSAMYLCASSLALTGISEKLFFGSGTQLSVL.

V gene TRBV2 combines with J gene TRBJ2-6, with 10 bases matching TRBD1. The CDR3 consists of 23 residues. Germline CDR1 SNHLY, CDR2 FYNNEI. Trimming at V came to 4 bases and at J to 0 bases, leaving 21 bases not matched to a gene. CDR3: CASSGRDRGVYVAFGSGANVLTF. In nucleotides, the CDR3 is TGTGCCAGCAGTGGCCGGGACAGGGGAGTTTATGTCGCTTTCGGCTCTGGGGCCAACGTCCTGACTTTC.

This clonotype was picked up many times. For the CDR3, the DNA is TGTGCCAGCAGCTTACCCCTGGGGGCAACCTACGAGCAGTACTTC. It codes for CASSLPLGATYEQYF. This sequence joins TRBV7-2 and TRBJ2-7; perhaps TRBD1 as D (6 bases). This CDR3 has 15 residues. Between the trimmed V and J ends, which lost 2 bases and 2 bases, there was a span of 13 bases. Germline V gives CDR1 SGHTA, CDR2 FQGNSA.

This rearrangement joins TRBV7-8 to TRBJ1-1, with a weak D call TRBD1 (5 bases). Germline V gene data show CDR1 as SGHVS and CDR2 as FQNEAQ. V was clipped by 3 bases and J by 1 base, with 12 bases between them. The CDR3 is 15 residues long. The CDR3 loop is CASSFGARGNTEAFF. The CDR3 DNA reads TGTGCCAGCAGCTTCGGGGCGCGGGGGAACACTGAAGCTTTCTTT.

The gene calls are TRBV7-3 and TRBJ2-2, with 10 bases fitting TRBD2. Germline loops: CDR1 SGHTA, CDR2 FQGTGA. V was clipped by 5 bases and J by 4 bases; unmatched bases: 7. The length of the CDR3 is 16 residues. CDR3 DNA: TGTGCCAGCAGCCTTCTAGCGGGGGCCTCCACCGGGGAGCTGTTTTTT. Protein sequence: CASSLLAGASTGELFF.

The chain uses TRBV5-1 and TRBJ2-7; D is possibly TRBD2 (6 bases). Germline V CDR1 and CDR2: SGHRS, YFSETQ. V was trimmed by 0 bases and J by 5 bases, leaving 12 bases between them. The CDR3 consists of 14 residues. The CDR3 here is CASSLGGGEDEQYF. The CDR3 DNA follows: TGCGCCAGCAGCTTGGGAGGAGGGGAGGACGAGCAGTACTTC.

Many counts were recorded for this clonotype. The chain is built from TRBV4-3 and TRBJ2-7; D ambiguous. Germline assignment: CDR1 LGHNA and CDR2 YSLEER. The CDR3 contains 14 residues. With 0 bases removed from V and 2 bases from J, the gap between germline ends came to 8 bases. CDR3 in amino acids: CASSQDVSTYEQYF. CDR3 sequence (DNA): TGCGCCAGCAGCCAAGATGTCAGTACCTACGAGCAGTACTTC.

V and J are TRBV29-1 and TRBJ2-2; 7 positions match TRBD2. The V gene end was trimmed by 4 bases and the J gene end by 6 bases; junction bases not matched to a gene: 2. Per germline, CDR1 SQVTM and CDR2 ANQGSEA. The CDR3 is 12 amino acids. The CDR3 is CSVVTSAGELFF. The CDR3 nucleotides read TGCAGCGTTGTCACTAGCGCCGGGGAGCTGTTTTTT.

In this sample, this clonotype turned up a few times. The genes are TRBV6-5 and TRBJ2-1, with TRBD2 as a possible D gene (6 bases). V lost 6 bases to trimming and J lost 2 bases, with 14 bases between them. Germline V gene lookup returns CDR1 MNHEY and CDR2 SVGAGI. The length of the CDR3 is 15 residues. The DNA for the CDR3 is TGTGCCAGCAGCAGCGGGCCGGGAGCCTACAATGAGCAGTTCTTC. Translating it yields CASSSGPGAYNEQFF.

CDR3 in DNA: TGTGCCAGCAGCTTCGACAGTGGCACAGATACGCAGTATTTT. This codes for CASSFDSGTDTQYF. The chain links TRBV7-2 to TRBJ2-3, with D maybe TRBD1 (5 bases). Between the trimmed V and J ends, which lost 3 bases and 1 base, there was a span of 8 bases. Germline CDR1 reads SGHTA; CDR2 reads FQGNSA. CDR3 length equals 14 residues.

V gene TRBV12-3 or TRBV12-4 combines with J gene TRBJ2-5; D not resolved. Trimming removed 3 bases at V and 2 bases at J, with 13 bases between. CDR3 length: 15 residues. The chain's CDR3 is CASSFTPLGQETQYF. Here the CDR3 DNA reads TGTGCCAGCAGTTTTACCCCTCTAGGGCAAGAGACCCAGTACTTC.

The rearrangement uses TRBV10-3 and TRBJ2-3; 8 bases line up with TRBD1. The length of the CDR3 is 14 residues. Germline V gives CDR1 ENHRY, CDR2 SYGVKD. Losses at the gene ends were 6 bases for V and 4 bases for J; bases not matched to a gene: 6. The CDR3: CAISETGDADTQYF. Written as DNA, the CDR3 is TGTGCCATCAGCGAGACAGGGGACGCAGATACGCAGTATTTT.

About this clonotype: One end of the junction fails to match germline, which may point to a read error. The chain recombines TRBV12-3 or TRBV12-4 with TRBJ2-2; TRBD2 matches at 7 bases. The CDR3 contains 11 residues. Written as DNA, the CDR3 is TGCGGCGGGGGGAACACCGGGGAGCTGTTTTTT. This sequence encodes CGGGNTGELFF.

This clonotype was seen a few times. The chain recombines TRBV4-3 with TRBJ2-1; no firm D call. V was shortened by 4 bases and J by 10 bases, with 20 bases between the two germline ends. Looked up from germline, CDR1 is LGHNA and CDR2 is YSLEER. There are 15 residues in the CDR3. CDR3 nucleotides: TGCGCCAGCAGCCCCAAGCAGCGAGGCCTAGACGAGCAGTTCTTC. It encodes CASSPKQRGLDEQFF.

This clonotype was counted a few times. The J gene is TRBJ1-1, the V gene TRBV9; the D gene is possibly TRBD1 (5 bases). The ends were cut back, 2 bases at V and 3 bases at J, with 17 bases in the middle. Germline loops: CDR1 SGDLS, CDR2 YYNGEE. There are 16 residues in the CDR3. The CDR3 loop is CASSVTRERGDTEAFF. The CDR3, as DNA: TGTGCCAGCAGCGTTACAAGGGAACGAGGGGACACTGAAGCTTTCTTT.

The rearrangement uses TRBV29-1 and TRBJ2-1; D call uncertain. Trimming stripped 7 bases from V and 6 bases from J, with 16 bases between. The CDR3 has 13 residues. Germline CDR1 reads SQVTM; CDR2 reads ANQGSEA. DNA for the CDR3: TGCAGCGCCATCCCCACGGGCCTCAATGAGCAGTTCTTC. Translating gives CSAIPTGLNEQFF.

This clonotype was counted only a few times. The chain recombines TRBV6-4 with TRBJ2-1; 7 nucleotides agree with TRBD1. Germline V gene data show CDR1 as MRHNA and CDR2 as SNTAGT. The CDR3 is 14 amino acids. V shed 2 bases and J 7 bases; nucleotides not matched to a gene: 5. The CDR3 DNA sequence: TGTGCCAGCAGTGACAAGACAGGGTGGAATGAGCAGTTCTTC. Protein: CASSDKTGWNEQFF.

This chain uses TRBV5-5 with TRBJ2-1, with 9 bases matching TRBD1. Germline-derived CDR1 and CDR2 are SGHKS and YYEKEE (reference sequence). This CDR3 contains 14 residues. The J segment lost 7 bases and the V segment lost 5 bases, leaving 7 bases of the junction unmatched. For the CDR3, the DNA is TGTGCCAGCAGTGATACAGGGGGCGGAAATGAGCAGTTCTTC. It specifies CASSDTGGGNEQFF. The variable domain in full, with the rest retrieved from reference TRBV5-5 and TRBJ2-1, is DAGVTQSPTHLIKTRGQQVTLRCSPISGHKSVSWYQQVLGQGPQFIFQYYEKEERGRGNFPDRFSARQFPNYSSELNVNALLLGDSALYLCASSDTGGGNEQFFGPGTRLTVL.

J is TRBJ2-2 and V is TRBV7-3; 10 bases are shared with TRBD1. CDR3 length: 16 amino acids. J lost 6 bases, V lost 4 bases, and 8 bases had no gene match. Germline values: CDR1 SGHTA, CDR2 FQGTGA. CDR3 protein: CASSSGDRGFPGELFF. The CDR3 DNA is TGTGCCAGCAGCTCAGGGGACAGGGGATTTCCCGGGGAGCTGTTTTTT.

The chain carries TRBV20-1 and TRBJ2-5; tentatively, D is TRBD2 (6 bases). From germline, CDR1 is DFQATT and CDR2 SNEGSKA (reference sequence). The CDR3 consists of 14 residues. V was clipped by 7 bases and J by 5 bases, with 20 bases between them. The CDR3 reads CSGLYIGGMETQYF. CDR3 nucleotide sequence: TGCAGTGGACTGTACATCGGCGGGATGGAGACCCAGTACTTC.

The CDR3 reads CAISEIKANFGNEQFF. The CDR3, as DNA: TGTGCCATCAGTGAGATAAAGGCTAACTTTGGCAATGAGCAGTTCTTC. This chain uses TRBV10-3 with TRBJ2-1; no clear D. Germline V gene data show CDR1 as ENHRY and CDR2 as SYGVKD. The CDR3 has 16 amino acids. V was clipped by 2 bases and J by 6 bases, with 17 bases between them.

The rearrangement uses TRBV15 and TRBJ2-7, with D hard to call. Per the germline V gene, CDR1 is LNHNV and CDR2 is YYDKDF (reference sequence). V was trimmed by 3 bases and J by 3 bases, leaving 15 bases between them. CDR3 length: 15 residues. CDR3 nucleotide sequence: TGTGCCACCAGCAGCACAAACGGACCCAGCTACGAGCAGTACTTC. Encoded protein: CATSSTNGPSYEQYF.

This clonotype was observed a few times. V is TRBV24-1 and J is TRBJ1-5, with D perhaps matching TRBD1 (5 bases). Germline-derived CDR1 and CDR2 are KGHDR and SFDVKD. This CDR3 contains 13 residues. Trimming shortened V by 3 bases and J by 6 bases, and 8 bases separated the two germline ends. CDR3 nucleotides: TGTGCCACCAGTGATCGCGGGGGTCAGCCCCAGCATTTT. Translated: CATSDRGGQPQHF.